This T cell receptor (beta chain) was retrieved from a study of cytomegalovirus exposure and HLA in healthy donors. Primers for the PCR totalled 60 Vbeta and 13 Jbeta. Sequencing used immunoSEQ multiplex PCR; TCRdb keeps in-frame clones, though not all of them. The sample gives some 120,000 clones, 65% to 80% of which show up once; just under 3% is in the top ten. Between the trimmed V and J ends, which lost 5 bases and 0 bases, there was a span of 14 bases. The CDR3 totals 16 residues. Germline V gene data show CDR1 as SEHNR and CDR2 as FQNEAQ (reference sequence). Overall study findings and caveats: Specificity of a few CMV-associated chains for CMV antigens was verified in vitro.

Notes on this clone: Its antigen is not known.

Sequencing was carried out using PBMCs. This chain connects TRBV7-9 to TRBJ2-4; TRBD1 might be the D (6 bases). This clonotype was sampled from a middle-aged woman in good health and CMV-seropositive. The CDR3 region is CASSPGEGGAKNIQYF. DNA for the CDR3: TGTGCCAGCAGCCCAGGGGAAGGGGGAGCCAAAAACATTCAGTACTTC.